Included here is one TCR beta chain sequence, with context. Its antigen is undetermined. The sample is drawn from a study of T cell responses to AZD1222 COVID-19 vaccine. Findings and caveats of the study: Spike was spanned by vaccine-associated CD4 TCRs, which were dominant at 160-218 and 743-854. The donor group comprised mostly white British people and more females; the analysis possibly underestimated clonal diversity. Spike-specific TCR breadth and depth rose after two AZD1222 doses.

Repertoires were generated with immunoSEQ multiplex PCR, while TCRdb's copy carries only in-frame clones and drops some. The sample contains more than 150,000 clones, 80% to 95% of which appear only once. This CDR3 is built from 15 residues. The trim removed 6 bases at V and 3 bases at J, leaving 7 bases unmatched. Germline V gene lookup returns CDR1 MDHEN and CDR2 SYDVKM. The sequence was collected from an adult who received the AZD1222 COVID-19 vaccine. The chain couples TRBV28 to TRBJ1-4; 7 nucleotides line up with TRBD1. Sample: peripheral blood, taken 28 days after the second AZD1222 dose. CDR3: CASRTAGTANEKLFF. CDR3 nucleotides: TGTGCCAGCAGGACTGCCGGGACAGCTAATGAAAAACTGTTTTTT. The whole variable domain, remainder taken from reference TRBV28 and TRBJ1-4, is DVKVTQSSRYLVKRTGEKVFLECVQDMDHENMFWYRQDPGLGLRLIYFSYDVKMKEKGDIPEGYSVSREKKERFSLILESASTNQTSMYLCASRTAGTANEKLFFGSGTQLSVL.